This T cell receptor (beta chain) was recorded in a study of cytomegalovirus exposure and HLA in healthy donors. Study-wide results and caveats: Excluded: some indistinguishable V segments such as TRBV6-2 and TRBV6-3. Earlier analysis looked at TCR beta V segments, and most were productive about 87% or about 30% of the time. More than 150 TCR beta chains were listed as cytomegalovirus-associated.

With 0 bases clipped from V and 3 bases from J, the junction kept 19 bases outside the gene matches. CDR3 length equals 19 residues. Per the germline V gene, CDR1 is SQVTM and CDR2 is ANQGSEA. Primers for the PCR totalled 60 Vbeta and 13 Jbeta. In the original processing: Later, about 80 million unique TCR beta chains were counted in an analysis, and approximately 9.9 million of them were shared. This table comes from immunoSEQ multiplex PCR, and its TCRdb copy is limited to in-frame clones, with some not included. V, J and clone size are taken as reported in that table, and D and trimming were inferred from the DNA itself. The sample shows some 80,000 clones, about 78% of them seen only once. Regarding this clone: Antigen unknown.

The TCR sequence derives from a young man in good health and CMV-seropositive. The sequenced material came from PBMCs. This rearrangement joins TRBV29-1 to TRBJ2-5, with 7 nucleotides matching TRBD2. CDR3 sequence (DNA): TGCAGCGTTGAAGATCTTCTCCCTATCTTGACTAGCACAGAAGAGACCCAGTACTTC. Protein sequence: CSVEDLLPILTSTEETQYF.